This T cell receptor (beta chain) was retrieved from a study of blood T cell repertoires in COVID-19. TCRdb's table, derived via immunoSEQ multiplex PCR, lists solely in-frame clones and lacks some. Seen here are around 80,000 clones, roughly 82% observed once, and the top ten hold over 9.5%. Per the germline V gene, CDR1 is MNHEY and CDR2 is SVGAGI. Trimming pared 5 bases from V and 1 base from J, leaving 14 bases between. This CDR3 comprises 15 residues. The origin of this receptor is an elderly man with acute or convalescent COVID-19. The chain is built from TRBV6-5 and TRBJ1-2, with TRBD1 as a possible D gene (6 bases). The source material was peripheral blood. The CDR3 DNA is TGTGCCAGCAGTCCAAGCAGGGGAAATAACTATGGCTACACCTTC. Translated: CASSPSRGNNYGYTF.